This TCR beta chain was sequenced during a study of response to subunit inactivated influenza vaccine. This clonotype was picked up a small number of times. Its target is unknown. A single record per CDR3 protein comes from TCRdb applying MiXCR to the RT-PCR reads. The table records about 780,000 distinct CDR3 sequences, approximately 18% of them present only once. CDR3 length: 14 residues. CDR1 is MNHEY, CDR2 SVGEGT, per germline. Trimming shortened V by 2 bases and J by 4 bases, and 11 bases separated the two germline ends. The study, taken as a whole, reports: The study's authors posited that every seasonal influenza vaccination enlists few new T cells.

Specimen: PBMCs from blood, collected roughly 5 days after vaccination. The chain joins TRBV6-2 or TRBV6-3 to TRBJ1-2; D might be TRBD1 (6 bases). This TCR came from a man aged 50-59 years who received an inactivated influenza vaccine. The CDR3 loop reads CASSYRQASYGYTF. CDR3 sequence (DNA): TGTGCCAGCAGTTACCGACAGGCCTCCTATGGCTACACCTTC.